The entry that follows covers one TCR beta chain sequence. Its cognate antigen is unknown. This sample was taken from a study of T cell responses to AZD1222 COVID-19 vaccine. Looked up from germline, CDR1 is LNHNV and CDR2 is YYDKDF (reference sequence). Between the trimmed V and J ends, which lost 3 bases and 1 base, there was a span of 8 bases. The CDR3 extends over 14 amino acids. Study-wide findings and caveats: There were mostly white British donors and more females than males, and clonal diversity was possibly underestimated. Within unmutated variant regions lay the reported targets of nearly half of spike-specific TCRs.

Some clones are missing from TCRdb's copy, which holds only in-frame ones; the method was immunoSEQ multiplex PCR. The sample shows about 140,000 clones, roughly 90% of them seen only once. Source: peripheral blood, taken on day 0 of AZD1222 vaccination. The rearrangement links TRBV15 to TRBJ2-3; possibly TRBD1 for D (5 bases). This receptor was taken from an adult in good health. The CDR3, as DNA: TGTGCCACCAGCAGGGTCAGGGGCACAGATACGCAGTATTTT. It specifies CATSRVRGTDTQYF.